These T cell receptor beta chains were read from a single sample in a study of T-cell memory formation after mild COVID-19. MiXCR, applied by TCRdb to the 5' RACE reads, yields one record per CDR3 protein. This sample has about 260,000 distinct CDR3 sequences, with approximately 7.6% found just once. Material: PBMCs or a T cell subset sorted from them (not recorded which). The receptor set was obtained from a man between 18 and 35 years old who had mild COVID-19 (a few samples of this study predate the infection). Cell type and time point are not known. The CDR3 runs from the conserved cysteine through the conserved F or W. D genes are given only for firm matches. Not all rows give a size; the values are once, few, many and, for expanded clones, a class.

CASIWGQGDGEAFF TGTGCCAGCATCTGGGGACAGGGGGACGGTGAAGCTTTCTTT TRBV6-2/TRBV6-3 few TRBD1 TRBJ1-1
CASSHRVYDTEAFF TGCGCCAGCAGCCACAGGGTGTACGACACTGAAGCTTTCTTT TRBV4-3 few NA TRBJ1-1
CASSFSRQSSYEQYF TGTGCCAGCAGTTTCAGTCGGCAGTCCTCCTACGAGCAGTACTTC TRBV27 NA NA TRBJ2-7
CASSQGAGGQFF TGTGCCAGCAGCCAAGGGGCAGGCGGGCAGTTCTTC TRBV12-3/TRBV12-4 few NA TRBJ2-1
CASSKTGNSNQPQHF TGTGCCAGCAGCAAAACAGGGAATAGCAATCAGCCCCAGCATTTT TRBV7-9 NA NA TRBJ1-5
CASSPPRGLDNEQFF TGTGCCAGCAGTCCCCCCCGGGGTTTGGACAATGAGCAGTTCTTC TRBV12-3/TRBV12-4 few NA TRBJ2-1
CASSQDISRLEFWYGYTF TGCGCCAGCAGCCAAGACATCTCTAGATTGGAATTTTGGTATGGCTACACCTTC TRBV4-3 NA NA TRBJ1-2
CASSQGRRQVNEKLFF TGTGCCAGCTCACAAGGGAGGCGGCAGGTTAATGAAAAACTGTTTTTT TRBV18 NA NA TRBJ1-4
CASGVMRDNRPLHF TGTGCCAGCGGAGTTATGAGGGACAATCGCCCCCTCCACTTT TRBV11-2 NA NA TRBJ1-6
CASSLGQGAPGYTF TGTGCCAGCAGTCTCGGACAGGGGGCCCCTGGCTACACCTTC TRBV6-6 few TRBD1 TRBJ1-2
CASSQDPRSTTTDTQYF TGCGCCAGCAGCCAAGATCCGCGAAGCACTACCACAGATACGCAGTATTTT TRBV4-1 NA NA TRBJ2-3
CASLEQGKTGELFF TGTGCCAGCCTCGAACAGGGTAAAACCGGGGAGCTGTTTTTT TRBV11-2 few NA TRBJ2-2
CASSPGDRYDTQYF TGTGCCAGCAGCCCCGGGGACAGATACGATACGCAGTATTTT TRBV12-3/TRBV12-4 NA TRBD1 TRBJ2-3
CSVETTERDTQYF TGCAGCGTCGAGACGACGGAGAGAGACACGCAGTATTTT TRBV29-1 NA NA TRBJ2-3
CSAEDRGNNQPQHF TGCAGTGCCGAGGACAGGGGAAATAATCAGCCCCAGCATTTT TRBV20-1 NA TRBD1 TRBJ1-5
CASTPGSAINTEAFF TGTGCCAGCACCCCAGGATCCGCGATCAACACTGAAGCTTTCTTT TRBV6-5 NA NA TRBJ1-1